Below, 32 T cell receptor beta chains from the same sample are listed, as sequenced in a study of control samples from healthy donors and cancer patients (dated by TCRdb to the early 2020s). Library preparation used the immunoSEQ multiplex PCR assay. In TCRdb, the immuneACCESS table is reduced to in-frame sequences with V and J assigned. These tables do not hold every clone; where another copy was compared, an unresolved V gene accounts for under half, and the others remain unexplained. Counted in this sample were hundreds of thousands of clones; over 75% of them appeared once. Jointly, the top ten make up over 5.5% of the sample. The specimen was PBMCs. These receptors all stem from a man in his forties with head and neck cancer.

Of note for this clone: An end of the junction differs from the germline gene, which may be a read error. This rearrangement joins TRBV28 to TRBJ2-7; 10 bases fit TRBD1. Germline V gives CDR1 MDHEN, CDR2 SYDVKM. This CDR3 has 15 amino acids. CDR3 loop: CASSQRQGAIYGQYF. The CDR3 coding sequence is TGTGCCAGCAGCCAGCGACAGGGGGCTATATACGGGCAGTACTTC.

The V and J genes are TRBV9 and TRBJ2-5; TRBD2 agrees at 10 bases. The CDR3 covers 16 residues. Germline lookup yields CDR1 SGDLS and CDR2 YYNGEE. V dropped 3 bases and J dropped 5; count of bases not matched to a gene: 10. The CDR3 here is CASSARSGGLRETQYF. In DNA form, the CDR3 reads TGTGCCAGCAGCGCCCGTAGCGGGGGGCTACGGGAGACCCAGTACTTC.

The V and J genes are TRBV18 and TRBJ1-4, with D possibly being TRBD1 (6 bases). The CDR3 is 16 amino acids. Trimming took off 6 bases at V and 4 bases at J, with 18 bases between the two ends. Germline CDR1 KGHSH, CDR2 LQKENI. The CDR3, as DNA: TGTGCCAGCTCGAACTTTGGGGGGCGAATTAATGAAAAACTGTTTTTT. Its protein is CASSNFGGRINEKLFF.

The V gene is TRBV5-5, the J gene TRBJ1-3, with D hard to call. The CDR3 length is 16 residues. Deletions cut 0 bases from V and 2 bases from J, with 12 bases between. In germline, CDR1 is SGHKS, CDR2 YYEKEE (reference sequence). The DNA for the CDR3 is TGTGCCAGCAGCTTGGGGGTCCCACGACCTGGAAACACCATATATTTT. This translates into CASSLGVPRPGNTIYF.

This chain connects TRBV3-1 (or the pseudogene TRBV3-2) to TRBJ1-4, with 9 bases matching TRBD1. Germline trimming cut 4 bases from V and 7 bases from J; bases unmatched to any gene: 16. Germline values: CDR1 LGHDT, CDR2 YNNKEL (reference sequence). The CDR3 has 18 residues. The CDR3 reads CASSLQQWRGQGTEKLFF. The CDR3 coding sequence is TGTGCCAGCAGCCTACAACAATGGCGGGGACAGGGAACTGAAAAACTGTTTTTT.

This chain joins TRBV9 and TRBJ2-2; tentative D call: TRBD2 (5 bases). CDR1 is SGDLS, CDR2 YYNGEE, per germline. The CDR3 spans 16 residues. V was shortened by 4 bases and J by 3 bases, with 16 bases between the two germline ends. CDR3 DNA sequence: TGTGCCAGCAGCTCAAGGAGGACCCGGCACACCGGGGAGCTGTTTTTT. As protein: CASSSRRTRHTGELFF.

This clone has just one count. The chain carries TRBV11-2 and TRBJ2-5; D gene ambiguous. The germline CDR1 and CDR2 sequences are SGHAT and FQNNGV. V dropped 2 bases and J dropped 7 bases, with 5 bases sitting between them. The CDR3 contains 11 residues. The CDR3 is CASSLKGTQYF. Written as DNA, the CDR3 is TGTGCCAGCAGCTTAAAAGGGACCCAGTACTTC.

This chain joins TRBV6-4 and TRBJ2-7, with D maybe TRBD1 (7 bases). The length of the CDR3 is 17 residues. Germline CDR1 is MRHNA and CDR2 is SNTAGT. Trimming removed 0 bases at V and 2 bases at J, with 17 bases between. The chain's CDR3 is CASSDSRDSHTPYEQYF. CDR3 DNA sequence: TGTGCCAGCAGTGACTCGCGGGACAGTCACACACCCTACGAGCAGTACTTC.

V gene TRBV4-3 combines with J gene TRBJ2-1, with D unresolved. The CDR3 is 12 amino acids. V was shortened by 2 bases and J by 6 bases, with 5 bases between the two germline ends. Looked up from germline, CDR1 is LGHNA and CDR2 is YSLEER. The CDR3: CASSQYRNEQFF. In DNA form, the CDR3 reads TGCGCCAGCAGCCAATATCGCAATGAGCAGTTCTTC.

This chain uses TRBV6-5 with TRBJ2-7; TRBD1 aligns across 8 bases. J lost 3 bases, V lost 6 bases, and 1 base had no gene match. CDR3 length equals 12 residues. CDR1 and CDR2 (germline): MNHEY, SVGAGI. The CDR3 here is CASRDRVYEQYF. In DNA form, the CDR3 reads TGTGCCAGCAGGGACAGGGTCTACGAGCAGTACTTC.

V usage is TRBV2 and J usage is TRBJ1-6; D is perhaps TRBD1 (5 bases). Germline V CDR1 and CDR2: SNHLY, FYNNEI. V lost 6 bases, J lost 7 bases, and 10 bases lay in between. This CDR3 is built from 13 residues. CDR3 in amino acids: CASSTGYNSPLHF. CDR3 nucleotides: TGTGCCAGCAGCACAGGTTACAATTCACCCCTCCACTTT.

This chain connects TRBV28 to TRBJ2-7; 9 nucleotides align to TRBD2. Germline CDR1 is MDHEN and CDR2 is SYDVKM. CDR3 length: 14 amino acids. V lost 8 bases, J lost 3 bases, and 8 bases stayed unmatched. CDR3 in DNA: TGTGCCAGCTCTCCGGGACTAGCTTTCTACGAGCAGTACTTC. Its translation: CASSPGLAFYEQYF.

The rearrangement uses TRBV19 and TRBJ2-1, with TRBD2 identical over 7 bases. Trimming took 5 bases from V and 1 from J; bases not matched to a gene: 8. Germline lookup yields CDR1 LNHDA and CDR2 SQIVND (reference sequence). The CDR3 consists of 16 residues. The CDR3 protein is CASSEVAGSSYNEQFF. CDR3 nucleotide sequence: TGTGCCAGTAGTGAAGTAGCGGGCTCTTCCTACAATGAGCAGTTCTTC.

The chain carries TRBV28 and TRBJ1-1; 7 positions match TRBD1. CDR1 and CDR2 (germline): MDHEN, SYDVKM. With V trimmed by 6 bases and J by 6 bases, 7 bases remained unmatched. CDR3 size: 13 residues. The CDR3 loop reads CASSLDRAAEAFF. The CDR3 DNA reads as TGTGCCAGCAGCCTCGACAGGGCGGCTGAAGCTTTCTTT.

This rearrangement joins TRBV9 to TRBJ1-2; D may be TRBD1 (5 bases). Germline-derived CDR1 and CDR2 are SGDLS and YYNGEE. The CDR3 is made up of 14 amino acids. V lost 3 bases and J lost 8, with 17 bases in between. This CDR3 is CASSAGVRAGGYTF. CDR3 sequence (DNA): TGTGCCAGCAGCGCCGGCGTGAGGGCAGGGGGCTACACCTTC.

V is TRBV19 and J is TRBJ1-5; TRBD1 matches 7 bases. The trim removed 7 bases at V and 6 bases at J, leaving 18 bases unmatched. Germline loops: CDR1 LNHDA, CDR2 SQIVND (reference sequence). The length of the CDR3 is 17 residues. The CDR3 region is CASNTNGQDRYAQPQHF. Written as DNA, the CDR3 is TGTGCCAGTAACACAAACGGTCAGGACAGGTATGCTCAGCCCCAGCATTTT.

This clone was counted a few times. The chain employs TRBV5-6 and TRBJ1-2; D might be TRBD1 (6 bases). Germline assignment: CDR1 SGHDT and CDR2 YYEEEE. V gave up 4 bases and J gave up 1 base, with 14 bases separating them. This CDR3 has 15 residues. The CDR3 DNA follows: TGTGCCAGCAGCCGCGAACAGGGTCTTAACTATGGCTACACCTTC. It codes for CASSREQGLNYGYTF.

The chain employs TRBV4-2 and TRBJ2-5; 12 positions agree with TRBD2. The junction had 11 bases not matched to a gene; V was cut back by 1 base and J by 5 bases. This CDR3 is 18 amino acids long. Germline V CDR1 and CDR2: LGHNA, YNFKEQ. The CDR3 is CASSQGTGLAGSWETQYF. The CDR3 DNA reads as TGTGCCAGCAGCCAAGGAACGGGACTAGCGGGCTCCTGGGAGACCCAGTACTTC.

The CDR3 is CASIRDSYNEQFF. CDR3 bases: TGTGCCAGTATCCGGGACAGCTACAATGAGCAGTTCTTC. The J gene is TRBJ2-1, the V gene TRBV5-4, with 7 bases identical to TRBD1. This CDR3 region has 13 residues. Per the germline V gene, CDR1 is SGHNT and CDR2 is YYREEE (reference sequence). The ends lost 8 bases at V and 3 bases at J; junction bases unmatched: 5. The variable domain in full, completed from reference TRBV5-4 and TRBJ2-1, reads ETGVTQSPTHLIKTRGQQVTLRCSSQSGHNTVSWYQQALGQGPQFIFQYYREEENGRGNFPPRFSGLQFPNYSSELNVNALELDDSALYLCASIRDSYNEQFFGPGTRLTVL.

The chain combines TRBV7-2 with TRBJ2-7, with 7 bases identical to TRBD2. The germline V gene encodes CDR1 SGHTA and CDR2 FQGNSA. Trimming cost V 4 bases and J 5 bases; bases outside gene matches: 8. This CDR3 region has 14 residues. CDR3 bases: TGTGCCAGCAGCTACCCCGGGACTACAAACGAGCAGTACTTC. It translates to CASSYPGTTNEQYF.

The chain employs TRBV28 and TRBJ2-2, with 12 bases lining up with TRBD2. The CDR3 is 14 amino acids. The germline V gene encodes CDR1 MDHEN and CDR2 SYDVKM. The junction had 2 bases not matched to a gene; V was cut back by 6 bases and J by 6 bases. The CDR3 loop is CASRTSGSSGELFF. CDR3 in DNA: TGTGCCAGCAGGACTAGCGGGAGTTCCGGGGAGCTGTTTTTT.

In this sample, this clone turned up once. This chain connects TRBV10-1 to TRBJ1-1; TRBD1 matches 8 bases. The CDR3 extends over 15 amino acids. V lost 3 bases, J lost 0 bases, and 3 bases stayed unmatched. CDR1 and CDR2 from the germline V gene are WNHNN and SYGVQD (reference sequence). This CDR3 is CASSDDRGVNTEAFF. The CDR3 DNA sequence: TGCGCCAGCAGTGATGACAGGGGCGTGAACACTGAAGCTTTCTTT.

The rearrangement joins TRBV12-3 or TRBV12-4 to TRBJ2-1; D remains unclear. The CDR3 contains 12 residues. Trimming pared 10 bases from V and 4 bases from J, leaving 11 bases between. The CDR3 bases are TGTGCCATCGGTTCCCTTTACAATGAGCAGTTCTTC. Amino acids: CAIGSLYNEQFF.

This clone was counted once. This chain connects TRBV5-1 to TRBJ2-2; possible D gene TRBD1, 5 bases. V lost 2 bases, J lost 4 bases, and 6 bases lay in between. This CDR3 comprises 13 residues. From germline, CDR1 is SGHRS and CDR2 YFSETQ. CDR3 DNA sequence: TGCGCCAGCAGCTTCGACAGCACCGGGGAGCTGTTTTTT. Translating it yields CASSFDSTGELFF.

The genes are TRBV9 and TRBJ1-2; TRBD1 is a possible D gene (6 bases). CDR3 length: 13 amino acids. From germline, CDR1 is SGDLS and CDR2 YYNGEE. Trimming cost V 0 bases and J 8 bases, with 11 bases left between them. The CDR3 DNA is TGTGCCAGCAGCGTAGACAGGGCGGGGGGCTACACCTTC. Translated, it gives CASSVDRAGGYTF.

V and J are TRBV29-1 and TRBJ1-3; D not certain. There are 14 residues in the CDR3. The V end lost 0 bases, the J end lost 1 base, and 7 bases lay between the germline ends. Germline CDR1 is SQVTM and CDR2 is ANQGSEA. The CDR3 region has the DNA TGCAGCGTTGAAGAAGGAGGATCTGGAAACACCATATATTTT. This codes for CSVEEGGSGNTIYF.

The CDR3 DNA reads as TGTGCCAGCAGTTTTTCATCCGGGTATAATTCACCCCTCCACTTT. Translated, it gives CASSFSSGYNSPLHF. V and J are TRBV28 and TRBJ1-6; D is unclear. CDR1 and CDR2 from the germline V gene are MDHEN and SYDVKM. This CDR3 has 15 amino acids. Between the trimmed V and J ends, which lost 3 bases and 4 bases, there was a span of 10 bases.

The chain employs TRBV7-2 and TRBJ2-1; TRBD1 aligns across 10 bases. Germline assignment: CDR1 SGHTA and CDR2 FQGNSA. The V gene end was trimmed by 5 bases and the J gene end by 8 bases; junction bases not matched to a gene: 6. This CDR3 has 14 amino acids. DNA for the CDR3: TGTGCCAGCAGCCCCAGACAGGGGGCGGATGAGCAGTTCTTC. It translates to CASSPRQGADEQFF.

In its sample, this clone was seen once. J is TRBJ1-2 and V is TRBV14; no clear D gene. The germline CDR1 and CDR2 sequences are SGHDN and FVKESK. Trimming left V 2 bases short and J 4 bases short, with 2 bases between. There are 11 residues in the CDR3. This CDR3 reads CASSQSYGYTF. CDR3 DNA sequence: TGTGCCAGCAGCCAATCCTATGGCTACACCTTC.

The gene calls are TRBV11-1 and TRBJ1-1; the D gene is possibly TRBD1 (5 bases). The CDR3 length is 15 residues. V lost 5 bases and J lost 3, with 16 bases in between. CDR1 and CDR2 from the germline V gene are SGHAT and FQDESV (reference sequence). The CDR3: CASSPRRRVDTEAFF. The CDR3 DNA follows: TGTGCCAGCAGCCCCCGCCGCAGGGTGGACACTGAAGCTTTCTTT.

The chain uses TRBV11-2 and TRBJ2-3; weak D call: TRBD2 (5 bases). The CDR3 contains 17 residues. Trimming took 1 base from V and 1 from J, leaving 15 bases between them. Germline CDR1 reads SGHAT; CDR2 reads FQNNGV. The CDR3 protein is CASSLGTPQSGTDTQYF. DNA for the CDR3: TGTGCCAGCAGCTTAGGGACTCCCCAATCGGGCACAGATACGCAGTATTTT. Variable domain in full (rest from reference TRBV11-2 and TRBJ2-3): EAGVAQSPRYKIIEKRQSVAFWCNPISGHATLYWYQQILGQGPKLLIQFQNNGVVDDSQLPKDRFSAERLKGVDSTLKIQPAKLEDSAVYLCASSLGTPQSGTDTQYFGPGTRLTVL.

The chain joins TRBV5-1 to TRBJ2-3; 11 bases are shared with TRBD2. The CDR3 sequence is 14 residues long. Per the germline V gene, CDR1 is SGHRS and CDR2 is YFSETQ. V was clipped by 4 bases and J by 5 bases; unmatched bases: 3. This CDR3 reads CASSTGLAGDTQYF. CDR3 nucleotides: TGCGCCAGCAGCACCGGACTAGCGGGAGATACGCAGTATTTT.